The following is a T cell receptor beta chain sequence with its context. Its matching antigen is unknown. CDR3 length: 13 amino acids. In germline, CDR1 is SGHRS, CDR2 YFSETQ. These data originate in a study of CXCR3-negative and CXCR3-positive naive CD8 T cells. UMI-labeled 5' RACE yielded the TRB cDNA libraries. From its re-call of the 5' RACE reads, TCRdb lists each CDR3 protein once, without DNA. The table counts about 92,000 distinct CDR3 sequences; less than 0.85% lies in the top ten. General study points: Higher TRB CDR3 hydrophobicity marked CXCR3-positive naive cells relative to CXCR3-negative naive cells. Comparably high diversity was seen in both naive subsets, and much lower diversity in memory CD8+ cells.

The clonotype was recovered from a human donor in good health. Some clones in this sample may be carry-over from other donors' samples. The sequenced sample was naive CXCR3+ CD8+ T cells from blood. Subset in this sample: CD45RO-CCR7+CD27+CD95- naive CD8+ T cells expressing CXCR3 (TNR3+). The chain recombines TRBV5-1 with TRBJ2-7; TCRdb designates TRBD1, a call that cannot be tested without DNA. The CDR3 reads CASSLTGFYEQYF.